Following are 8 T cell receptor beta chains from one sample sequenced in a study of T cell changes during pregnancy in multiple sclerosis (dated by TCRdb to between 2018 and 2021). Libraries were constructed by the immunoSEQ multiplex PCR assay. In TCRdb, the immuneACCESS table is reduced to in-frame sequences with V and J assigned. These tables do not hold every clone; where another copy was compared, an unresolved V gene accounts for under half, and the others remain unexplained. For this sample there are around 50,000 clones; roughly 93% appear just once. Clones ranked in the top ten supply approximately 3.8% of the sample. Sequenced material: CD8+ T cells from peripheral blood mononuclear cells, taken in the second trimester of pregnancy. The receptors here all came from a female donor with multiple sclerosis, enrolled in a pregnancy study.

The sample holds one count of this clone. The rearrangement links TRBV7-9 to TRBJ1-1, with TRBD1 matching 7 bases. CDR1 is SEHNR and CDR2 is FQNEAQ in the germline V gene (reference sequence). V shed 7 bases and J 4 bases; nucleotides not matched to a gene: 3. The CDR3 spans 12 residues. Here the CDR3 DNA reads TGTGCCAGCAAACAGGGGACCACTGAAGCTTTCTTT. Its translation is CASKQGTTEAFF.

This rearrangement joins TRBV19 to TRBJ2-5; 8 bases are a match to TRBD2. V lost 8 bases and J lost 5; bases outside the gene matches: 4. The CDR3 is 12 residues long. Germline CDR1 and CDR2: LNHDA and SQIVND (reference sequence). The CDR3 DNA follows: TGTGCCAGTTTGGGACTAGGGGAGACCCAGTACTTC. This gives the protein CASLGLGETQYF.

The chain uses TRBV27 and TRBJ2-1; TRBD1 is a possible D gene (5 bases). The CDR3 spans 11 residues. Germline lookup yields CDR1 MNHEY and CDR2 SMNVEV (reference sequence). V was clipped by 9 bases and J by 8 bases, with 11 bases between them. The CDR3 DNA sequence: TGTGCCAGTGGAAGGGGCCATGAGCAGTTCTTC. It yields the protein CASGRGHEQFF.

This chain connects TRBV19 to TRBJ2-7; 9 bases agree with TRBD1. Germline CDR1 and CDR2: LNHDA and SQIVND (reference sequence). V shed 5 bases, J shed 5 bases, and the junction held 4 bases outside the gene matches. This CDR3 comprises 13 residues. The CDR3 loop is CASSSGTGNEQYF. CDR3 DNA sequence: TGTGCCAGTAGTTCCGGGACAGGGAACGAGCAGTACTTC.

The chain combines TRBV5-1 with TRBJ2-2; the D gene is possibly TRBD1 (6 bases). Germline V CDR1 and CDR2: SGHRS, YFSETQ. The ends were cut back, 2 bases at V and 1 base at J, with 12 bases in the middle. The CDR3 length is 16 residues. The CDR3 DNA is TGCGCCAGCAGCTTTTCGGCGACAGGGAACACCGGGGAGCTGTTTTTT. Residues: CASSFSATGNTGELFF.

This chain connects TRBV7-6 to TRBJ2-1; D gene ambiguous. This CDR3 comprises 12 residues. Per the germline V gene, CDR1 is SGHVS and CDR2 is FNYEAQ. Trimming removed 5 bases from V and 10 bases from J, with 12 bases in between. The CDR3 sequence is CASSPESREQFF. The CDR3 region has the DNA TGTGCCAGCAGCCCGGAAAGCAGGGAGCAGTTCTTC.

The chain joins TRBV28 to TRBJ2-3, with a weak D call TRBD1 (6 bases). CDR3 size: 14 residues. The germline gives CDR1 MDHEN, CDR2 SYDVKM. V was trimmed by 6 bases and J by 0 bases, leaving 10 bases between them. CDR3 sequence (DNA): TGTGCCAGCAGCCCCGACAGGAGCACAGATACGCAGTATTTT. Amino acid sequence: CASSPDRSTDTQYF.

The chain employs TRBV7-9 and TRBJ1-1; possible D gene TRBD1, 6 bases. CDR3 length: 11 residues. V lost 10 bases and J lost 0, with 6 bases in between. Germline lookup yields CDR1 SEHNR and CDR2 FQNEAQ (reference sequence). This CDR3 reads CATGVNTEAFF. The CDR3 nucleotides are TGTGCCACAGGGGTGAACACTGAAGCTTTCTTT.